These 30 T cell receptor beta chains share one sample of origin, sequenced in a study of blood T cells in healthy people across ages (dated by TCRdb to about 2015). The library was built by means of 5' RACE. The reads were generated on an Illumina HiSeq 2500. The second PCR ran for about 6 to 12 cycles and used a J-beta primer mix along with a sample-barcoded 5' primer. TCRdb itself trimmed the public reads at Q25 with fastp, ran MiXCR and retained productive beta chains. CDR3 protein sequences are deduplicated, and each keeps its most common genes and DNA. This sample holds 1.5 million to 1.8 million distinct CDR3 sequences; approximately 42% were observed only once. In total, the top ten clones hold less than 5% of the sample. Specimen: blood. These receptor sequences come from a woman aged 18-29 years in good health.

The CDR3 region is CASSEARQAEAFF. CDR3 DNA: TGTGCCAGCAGTGAAGCTCGGCAGGCTGAAGCTTTCTTT. The chain uses TRBV2 and TRBJ1-1; D gene unclear. Trimming took off 0 bases at V and 6 bases at J, with 8 bases between the two ends. The CDR3 is made up of 13 amino acids. Germline assignment: CDR1 SNHLY and CDR2 FYNNEI.

The V gene is TRBV29-1, the J gene TRBJ2-2; tentative D call: TRBD1 (5 bases). Germline lookup yields CDR1 SQVTM and CDR2 ANQGSEA. The ends were cut back, 7 bases at V and 0 bases at J, with 12 bases in the middle. This CDR3 is built from 14 residues. CDR3 protein: CSARQIANTGELFF. The DNA for the CDR3 is TGCAGCGCAAGACAGATAGCGAACACCGGGGAGCTGTTTTTT.

The chain couples TRBV4-3 to TRBJ2-5, with D maybe TRBD1 (5 bases). The end of the DNA is better explained by TRBJ2-7, so the J call may be wrong. CDR1 is LGHNA and CDR2 is YSLEER in the germline V gene. This CDR3 is built from 15 residues. The CDR3 nucleotides are TGCGCCAGCAGCCAAGATCCCCAGGGTATCGACGAGCAGTACTTC. Amino acids: CASSQDPQGIDEQYF.

This clonotype is a singleton in its sample. The rearrangement joins TRBV3-1 to TRBJ1-1; a possible D gene is TRBD1 (5 bases). CDR3 length: 13 residues. CDR1 is LGHDT, CDR2 YNNKEL, per germline (reference sequence). V lost 2 bases and J lost 8, with 12 bases in between. The CDR3 DNA is TGTGCCAGCAGCCAACTAGGAGGGGAGGAAGCTTTCTTT. This sequence encodes CASSQLGGEEAFF.

This clonotype showed up just a few times. The chain carries TRBV4-1 and TRBJ1-2; tentative D call: TRBD1 (5 bases). The CDR3 runs 15 residues. From germline, CDR1 is MGHRA and CDR2 YSYEKL. Trimming cost V 0 bases and J 5 bases, with 13 bases left between them. The CDR3 sequence is CASSQEGRGRYGYTF. The DNA of the CDR3 is TGCGCCAGCAGCCAAGAAGGCCGGGGACGGTATGGCTACACCTTC.

The chain recombines TRBV7-9 with TRBJ2-5; D is unresolved. This CDR3 is 14 amino acids long. The germline V gene has CDR1 SEHNR and CDR2 FQNEAQ (reference sequence). Trimming pared 1 base from V and 2 bases from J, leaving 8 bases between. DNA of the CDR3: TGTGCCAGCAGCTTAGACGTTAGACAAGAGACCCAGTACTTC. Protein product: CASSLDVRQETQYF.

This clonotype was detected only a few times. The chain recombines TRBV5-1 with TRBJ1-5, with a possible D match to TRBD1 (6 bases). Trimming left V 4 bases short and J 0 bases short, with 11 bases between. The germline gives CDR1 SGHRS, CDR2 YFSETQ. The CDR3 sequence is 15 residues long. The CDR3 sequence: CASSEGEYSNQPQHF. CDR3 in DNA: TGCGCCAGCAGCGAGGGGGAGTATAGCAATCAGCCCCAGCATTTT.

The chain uses TRBV3-1 and TRBJ2-3; 7 bases match TRBD2. Germline CDR1 is LGHDT and CDR2 is YNNKEL (reference sequence). CDR3 length equals 17 residues. V lost 2 bases, J lost 0 bases, and 8 bases stayed unmatched. CDR3 sequence (DNA): TGTGCCAGCAGCCAAAAGGAACTAGCGATTAGCACAGATACGCAGTATTTT. Translating it yields CASSQKELAISTDTQYF.

V is TRBV28 and J is TRBJ2-1; 9 nucleotides match TRBD1. The J call may be mistaken, given a closer DNA end match to TRBJ2-7. CDR3 size: 16 residues. CDR1 is MDHEN and CDR2 is SYDVKM in the germline V gene. Here the CDR3 reads CASSFGGTGSYNEQYF. The DNA of the CDR3 is TGTGCCAGCAGTTTCGGAGGGACAGGGTCCTACAATGAGCAGTACTTC.

This clonotype was counted only a few times. The chain has TRBV6-2 or TRBV6-3 and TRBJ2-6; no clear D. V was shortened by 6 bases and J by 2 bases, with 11 bases between the two germline ends. The CDR3 extends over 15 amino acids. CDR1 is MNHEY, CDR2 SVGEGT, per germline. The CDR3 DNA reads as TGTGCCAGCAGGATTTTAGGTACTGGGGCCAACGTCCTGACTTTC. Protein product: CASRILGTGANVLTF.

This clonotype was seen repeatedly, ten times or more. This rearrangement joins TRBV9 to TRBJ2-3, with D possibly being TRBD1 or TRBD2 (6 bases each). This CDR3 comprises 16 residues. V was clipped by 3 bases and J by 0 bases, with 14 bases between them. Germline V gene lookup returns CDR1 SGDLS and CDR2 YYNGEE. The CDR3 loop is CASSASQGTSTDTQYF. CDR3 DNA sequence: TGTGCCAGCAGCGCTTCGCAGGGGACTAGCACAGATACGCAGTATTTT.

This clonotype came up a few times. The chain employs TRBV12-3 or TRBV12-4 and TRBJ1-2; 11 bases are shared with TRBD1. The CDR3 loop spans 14 amino acids. V lost 4 bases, J lost 7 bases, and 5 bases stayed unmatched. CDR3 nucleotides: TGTGCCAGCAGTTCGGGACAGGGGGTTATTGGCTACACCTTC. Translated, it gives CASSSGQGVIGYTF.

The chain employs TRBV7-9 and TRBJ1-1, with D unclear. Trimming cost V 5 bases and J 7 bases, with 11 bases left between them. The CDR3 consists of 12 residues. Germline V gene lookup returns CDR1 SEHNR and CDR2 FQNEAQ (reference sequence). The CDR3 protein is CASSRGSLEAFF. The CDR3, as DNA: TGTGCCAGCAGCCGAGGAAGCCTTGAAGCTTTCTTT. The full variable domain, rest sourced from reference TRBV7-9 and TRBJ1-1, is DTGVSQNPRHKITKRGQNVTFRCDPISEHNRLYWYRQTLGQGPEFLTYFQNEAQLEKSRLLSDRFSAERPKGSFSTLEIQRTEQGDSAMYLCASSRGSLEAFFGQGTRLTVV.

The table lists this clonotype with a few counts. The chain recombines TRBV6-2 or TRBV6-3 with TRBJ1-2, with D hard to call. Germline V lookup: CDR1 MNHEY, CDR2 SVGEGT. Trimming took off 2 bases at V and 2 bases at J, with 6 bases between the two ends. The CDR3 length is 13 residues. DNA of the CDR3: TGTGCCAGCAGTTACCAGGTCAACTATGGCTACACCTTC. It encodes CASSYQVNYGYTF.

This clonotype was observed a handful of times. The chain uses TRBV13 and TRBJ2-3; TRBD1 is a possible D gene (5 bases). The CDR3 extends over 15 amino acids. Germline V CDR1 and CDR2: PRHDT, FYEKMQ (reference sequence). V lost 4 bases, J lost 1 base, and 12 bases lay in between. The CDR3 DNA sequence: TGTGCCAGCAGCTCCTCCTACAGGCGCACAGATACGCAGTATTTT. Its translation is CASSSSYRRTDTQYF.

The table lists this clonotype with many counts. The chain combines TRBV4-3 with TRBJ2-7; D gene uncertain. CDR1 and CDR2 from the germline V gene are LGHNA and YSLEER. The V gene lost 1 base and the J gene lost 4 bases, with 11 bases spanning the gap. This CDR3 contains 14 residues. CDR3 sequence: CASSQGIAAYEQYF. The CDR3 nucleotides are TGCGCCAGCAGCCAAGGGATTGCGGCATACGAGCAGTACTTC.

CDR3 DNA sequence: TGTGCCAGCAGCTTAGCGCGGGTTTTGGGCAGGAGGGACACTGAAGCTTTCTTT. It specifies CASSLARVLGRRDTEAFF. V usage is TRBV7-8 and J usage is TRBJ1-1; D gene uncertain. Germline assignment: CDR1 SGHVS and CDR2 FQNEAQ. Trimming left V 0 bases short and J 3 bases short, with 20 bases between. The CDR3 has 18 amino acids.

CDR3 residues: CAWSWTGVYQPQHF. CDR3 nucleotides: TGTGCCTGGAGCTGGACAGGGGTTTATCAGCCCCAGCATTTT. The V call is TRBV30, the J call TRBJ1-5, with 9 bases fitting TRBD1. The V gene's germline CDR1 is GTSNPN and CDR2 SVGIG (reference sequence). Trimming took 3 bases from V and 5 from J; bases not matched to a gene: 5. This CDR3 region has 14 residues.

V gene TRBV7-2 combines with J gene TRBJ2-6; the D gene is possibly TRBD1 (6 bases). Germline lookup yields CDR1 SGHTA and CDR2 FQGNSA. This CDR3 contains 17 residues. The V and J ends lost 7 bases and 0 bases respectively, with 16 bases between them. As DNA, the CDR3 is TGTGCCAGCACCAAAAACCCAGGGGACTCTGGGGCCAACGTCCTGACTTTC. It specifies CASTKNPGDSGANVLTF.

The chain is built from TRBV20-1 and TRBJ2-3; the match to TRBD2 covers 9 bases. Germline assignment: CDR1 DFQATT and CDR2 SNEGSKA (reference sequence). The CDR3 consists of 15 residues. Unmatched junction bases numbered 2, after V lost 0 bases and J lost 1 base. CDR3 in amino acids: CSARERTSGTDTQYF. Written as DNA, the CDR3 is TGCAGTGCTAGAGAAAGGACTAGCGGCACAGATACGCAGTATTTT.

The chain joins TRBV20-1 to TRBJ2-3, with D unresolved. Trimming cost V 3 bases and J 0 bases, with 10 bases left between them. The CDR3 length is 14 residues. CDR1 and CDR2 (germline): DFQATT, SNEGSKA (reference sequence). CDR3 sequence (DNA): TGCAGTGCTAGCTCAGCGACTAGCACAGATACGCAGTATTTT. Protein product: CSASSATSTDTQYF.

In this sample, this clonotype turned up a few times. V and J are TRBV2 and TRBJ1-1; D uncertain. The germline gives CDR1 SNHLY, CDR2 FYNNEI. V was clipped by 5 bases and J by 4 bases, with 14 bases between them. This CDR3 comprises 14 residues. The CDR3 here is CASSKPGGGTEAFF. CDR3 coding DNA: TGTGCCAGCAGTAAACCGGGAGGCGGCACTGAAGCTTTCTTT.

The J gene is TRBJ1-5, the V gene TRBV20-1; D not certain. V gave up 3 bases and J gave up 0 bases, with 9 bases separating them. This CDR3 spans 14 amino acids. Germline assignment: CDR1 DFQATT and CDR2 SNEGSKA (reference sequence). CDR3: CSARNLDSNQPQHF. CDR3 DNA sequence: TGCAGTGCTAGGAACCTGGATAGCAATCAGCCCCAGCATTTT.

The chain recombines TRBV20-1 with TRBJ1-2; D remains ambiguous. Germline CDR1 DFQATT, CDR2 SNEGSKA (reference sequence). Trimming took off 0 bases at V and 8 bases at J, with 10 bases between the two ends. The CDR3 runs to 12 residues. The CDR3 DNA follows: TGCAGTGCTAGAGATATCTGGAGAGGCTACACCTTC. This translates into CSARDIWRGYTF.

The J gene is TRBJ1-6, the V gene TRBV20-1; 8 bases align to TRBD1. Per germline, CDR1 DFQATT and CDR2 SNEGSKA (reference sequence). The CDR3 loop spans 15 amino acids. V shed 4 bases and J 5 bases; nucleotides not matched to a gene: 7. The CDR3 spells CSANAGGYHNSPLHF. CDR3 sequence (DNA): TGCAGTGCTAACGCAGGGGGCTACCATAATTCACCCCTCCACTTT.

The V and J genes are TRBV12-3 or TRBV12-4 and TRBJ2-3; possible D gene TRBD2, 6 bases. The CDR3 contains 16 residues. V dropped 5 bases and J dropped 3 bases, with 18 bases sitting between them. In DNA form, the CDR3 reads TGTGCCAGCAGTCCACCCCTGGAGGGCGTAACAGATACGCAGTATTTT. Translated: CASSPPLEGVTDTQYF.

V gene TRBV27 combines with J gene TRBJ2-7; 10 bases are a match to TRBD2. CDR1 and CDR2 from the germline V gene are MNHEY and SMNVEV (reference sequence). There are 16 residues in the CDR3. The V segment lost 0 bases and the J segment 4 bases; nucleotides outside the gene matches: 6. CDR3 bases: TGTGCCAGCAGTTTATCGTGGGGGACTAGCGAATACGAGCAGTACTTC. Its protein is CASSLSWGTSEYEQYF.

V and J are TRBV4-1 and TRBJ1-1; the match to TRBD1 covers 8 bases. The CDR3 is 15 residues long. The V segment lost 4 bases and the J segment 6 bases; nucleotides outside the gene matches: 10. The V gene's germline CDR1 is MGHRA and CDR2 YSYEKL. In DNA form, the CDR3 reads TGCGCCAGCAGCCGGCCTAGACAGGGGACCTCTGAAGCTTTCTTT. This translates into CASSRPRQGTSEAFF.

This clonotype appeared many times. As DNA, the CDR3 is TGTGCCAGCAGCTCGAGGACAGTCACCTACGAGCAGTACTTC. It yields the protein CASSSRTVTYEQYF. The J gene is TRBJ2-7, the V gene TRBV7-9; D is possibly TRBD1 (6 bases). The CDR3 totals 14 residues. Trimming removed 4 bases at V and 2 bases at J, with 12 bases between. Per germline, CDR1 SEHNR and CDR2 FQNEAQ (reference sequence).

The J gene is TRBJ2-1, the V gene TRBV14; 7 bases map to TRBD1. Judging by the DNA end, TRBJ2-7 fits better; the J call may be wrong. The germline V gene has CDR1 SGHDN and CDR2 FVKESK. The CDR3 loop spans 19 amino acids. CDR3 loop: CASSQGSTGTAVSYNEQYF. The CDR3 bases are TGTGCCAGCAGCCAAGGGTCAACCGGGACAGCCGTCTCCTACAATGAGCAGTACTTC.